A selection of T cell receptor beta chains follows, all from one sample in a study of blood T cell repertoires in COVID-19. The method was immunoSEQ multiplex PCR; TCRdb's version includes in-frame clones alone and lacks a portion of them. This sample yields approximately 130,000 clones, of which 70% to 90% are seen a single time; roughly 13% belongs to the top ten. The specimen sequenced was peripheral blood. The source of these receptors is a human donor in a cohort sampled during active COVID-19. Both conserved end residues are part of each CDR3. The order of the fields is D gene, CDR3 length, J gene, clone size, V gene, CDR3 DNA, CDR3 protein. A D gene is named only where the DNA matches it firmly. Expanded clones are given a class, and other clones once, few, many or no size at all.

D: TRBD1
length: 14
J: TRBJ2-1
size: .
V: TRBV6-6
DNA: TGTGCCAGCAGTTACGACAGGGTTAACAATGAGCAGTTCTTC
CDR3: CASSYDRVNNEQFF

D: TRBD1
length: 15
J: TRBJ2-7
size: .
V: TRBV7-9
DNA: TGTGCCAGCAGCTTCCGACAGGGTCTGGGCTACGAGCAGTACTTC
CDR3: CASSFRQGLGYEQYF

D: TRBD2
length: 15
J: TRBJ2-1
size: .
V: TRBV5-4
DNA: TGTGCCAGCAGCTTTAGCGGGGGGGCGGAGAATGAGCAGTTCTTC
CDR3: CASSFSGGAENEQFF

D: .
length: 14
J: TRBJ2-5
size: .
V: TRBV29-1
DNA: TGCAGCGTTGAACCTTCAGGGCGGCAAGAGACCCAGTACTTC
CDR3: CSVEPSGRQETQYF

D: .
length: 13
J: TRBJ1-5
size: .
V: TRBV6-5
DNA: TGTGCCAGCAGTCTAACCCCACATCAGCCCCAGCATTTT
CDR3: CASSLTPHQPQHF

D: TRBD1
length: 17
J: TRBJ1-2
size: .
V: TRBV28
DNA: TGTGCCAGCACCTTATCCGCCGTGGGACAGGGTTACTATGGCTACACCTTC
CDR3: CASTLSAVGQGYYGYTF

D: .
length: 11
J: TRBJ1-2
size: .
V: TRBV3-1/TRBV3-2
DNA: TGTGCCAGCAGCCAAATTGGGGGCCAGATCTTC
CDR3: CASSQIGGQIF

D: .
length: 14
J: TRBJ2-5
size: .
V: TRBV15
DNA: TGTGCCACCAGCAGAGATCTACCCGAAGAGACCCAGTACTTC
CDR3: CATSRDLPEETQYF

D: .
length: 13
J: TRBJ2-1
size: .
V: TRBV7-3
DNA: TGTGCCAGCAGCAGGGGGAGCTACAATGAGCAGTTCTTC
CDR3: CASSRGSYNEQFF

D: .
length: 16
J: TRBJ1-6
size: .
V: TRBV6-6
DNA: TGTGCCAGCAGTTTTGGTGGGGGCTATGGAAATTCACCCCTCCACTTT
CDR3: CASSFGGGYGNSPLHF

D: TRBD1
length: 16
J: TRBJ2-2
size: .
V: TRBV19
DNA: TGTGCCAGTAGTATCAGGGGCAGGGGGCTGACCGGGGAGCTGTTTTTT
CDR3: CASSIRGRGLTGELFF

D: TRBD1
length: 13
J: TRBJ1-1
size: .
V: TRBV23-1
DNA: TGCGCCAGCAGACGTCGGACAGGGGGCATAACTTTCTTT
CDR3: CASRRRTGGITFF

D: .
length: 13
J: TRBJ1-1
size: .
V: TRBV5-4
DNA: TGTGCCAGCAGCTGGGACGGAAGGGGGGAAGCTTTCTTT
CDR3: CASSWDGRGEAFF

D: .
length: 15
J: TRBJ1-5
size: .
V: TRBV6-5
DNA: TGTGCCAGCAGTCAGTATGAGGGAGATAATCAGCCCCAGCATTTT
CDR3: CASSQYEGDNQPQHF

D: .
length: 14
J: TRBJ2-3
size: few
V: TRBV9
DNA: TGTGCCAGCAGCGTAGCCCTAGGAAGAGATACGCAGTATTTT
CDR3: CASSVALGRDTQYF

D: .
length: 15
J: TRBJ2-7
size: .
V: TRBV6-2/TRBV6-3
DNA: TGTGCCAGCAGTTACACCGGGTTAAGCTCCTACGAGCAGTACTTC
CDR3: CASSYTGLSSYEQYF

D: TRBD2
length: 15
J: TRBJ2-3
size: many
V: TRBV6-5
DNA: TGTGCCAGCAGTTACGGCGGGGGGGGCCGAGATACGCAGTATTTT
CDR3: CASSYGGGGRDTQYF

D: .
length: 13
J: TRBJ1-2
size: .
V: TRBV28
DNA: TGTGCCAGCAGGTTAAGCCCCTTCTATGGCTACACCTTC
CDR3: CASRLSPFYGYTF

D: TRBD1
length: 15
J: TRBJ2-7
size: .
V: TRBV5-1
DNA: TGCGCCAGCAGCCCCTGGACAGGGGGCGGATACGAGCAGTACTTC
CDR3: CASSPWTGGGYEQYF

D: .
length: 14
J: TRBJ2-3
size: .
V: TRBV18
DNA: TGTGCCAGCTCCCTCGGGGGAGCGACGGATACGCAGTATTTT
CDR3: CASSLGGATDTQYF

D: TRBD2
length: 18
J: TRBJ2-4
size: .
V: TRBV5-3
DNA: TGTGCCAGAAGCCCAAGTGGGACTAGCGGGGGGGCCAAAAACATTCAGTACTTC
CDR3: CARSPSGTSGGAKNIQYF

D: .
length: 11
J: TRBJ2-7
size: .
V: TRBV6-5
DNA: TGTGGGTCGGGGGAGAACTACGAGCAGTACTTC
CDR3: CGSGENYEQYF

D: TRBD1
length: 14
J: TRBJ1-1
size: .
V: TRBV2
DNA: TGTGCCAGCGGAGAAGACAGGGGCCTCGCTGAAGCTTTCTTT
CDR3: CASGEDRGLAEAFF

D: .
length: 14
J: TRBJ1-6
size: .
V: TRBV27
DNA: TGTGCCAGCAGCCTACAGGGTTTTAGCTCACCCCTCCACTTT
CDR3: CASSLQGFSSPLHF

D: .
length: 16
J: TRBJ1-1
size: once
V: TRBV27
DNA: TGTGCCAGCAGTCCGCCGTGGAGATCAGCGAACACTGAAGCTTTCTTT
CDR3: CASSPPWRSANTEAFF

D: .
length: 12
J: TRBJ1-3
size: .
V: TRBV5-8
DNA: TGTGCCAGCAGCTTATTAAGCCTTTTCATATATTTT
CDR3: CASSLLSLFIYF

D: .
length: 16
J: TRBJ1-2
size: .
V: TRBV5-1
DNA: TGCGCCAGCAGCTTGGACGCGGTTACAACTAACTATGGCTACACCTTC
CDR3: CASSLDAVTTNYGYTF

D: .
length: 14
J: TRBJ2-7
size: .
V: TRBV11-2
DNA: TGTGCCAGCAGCGGTGGGGCGCAGGGCTACGAGCAGTACTTC
CDR3: CASSGGAQGYEQYF

D: .
length: 15
J: TRBJ2-7
size: .
V: TRBV7-9
DNA: TGTGCCAGCAGCTTAGCCGGGTCGGCCGGATACGAGCAGTACTTC
CDR3: CASSLAGSAGYEQYF

D: .
length: 15
J: TRBJ1-6
size: .
V: TRBV10-1
DNA: TGCGCCAGCAGCCTGAACAAGGCCCGGGATTCACCCCTCCACTTT
CDR3: CASSLNKARDSPLHF

D: .
length: 16
J: TRBJ2-7
size: few
V: TRBV11-2
DNA: TGTGCCAGCACCCACCTGGGGCTGCGTTACTCCTACGAGCAGTACTTC
CDR3: CASTHLGLRYSYEQYF

D: .
length: 15
J: TRBJ1-2
size: .
V: TRBV18
DNA: TGTGCCAGCTCACCACCACAGGGAAATTTTGTTAGCTACACCTTC
CDR3: CASSPPQGNFVSYTF

D: .
length: 14
J: TRBJ1-6
size: .
V: TRBV21-1
DNA: TGTGCCAGCAGCCCTCGAGATTATAATTCACCCCTCCACTTT
CDR3: CASSPRDYNSPLHF

D: TRBD1
length: 13
J: TRBJ1-4
size: .
V: TRBV2
DNA: TGTGCCAGCAGAAGGACAGGGAAGGAAAAACTGTTTTTT
CDR3: CASRRTGKEKLFF

D: .
length: 14
J: TRBJ2-1
size: .
V: TRBV29-1
DNA: TGCAGCGGAATGTACCGGCAGGATGGTGGTGAGCAGTTCTTC
CDR3: CSGMYRQDGGEQFF

D: .
length: 15
J: TRBJ2-7
size: .
V: TRBV18
DNA: TGTGCCAGCTCACCAGGTCTGCGACAGCCCTACGAGCAGTACTTC
CDR3: CASSPGLRQPYEQYF

D: .
length: 18
J: TRBJ1-2
size: .
V: TRBV4-1
DNA: TGCGCCAGCAGCCAAGGGGGTCAACAGGCGCTAGTATCCGGAGGCTACACCTTC
CDR3: CASSQGGQQALVSGGYTF

D: TRBD2
length: 12
J: TRBJ2-5
size: .
V: TRBV3-1/TRBV3-2
DNA: TGTGCCAGCAGCCTTAGCGGGGGGACCCAGTACTTC
CDR3: CASSLSGGTQYF

D: .
length: 15
J: TRBJ1-6
size: .
V: TRBV9
DNA: TGTGCCAGCAGCGCCGTAGCGGGGGCGGGGTCACCCCTCCACTTT
CDR3: CASSAVAGAGSPLHF

D: TRBD1
length: 13
J: TRBJ2-7
size: .
V: TRBV5-5
DNA: TGTGCCAGCAGCTGGACAGGAGCCCACGAGCAGTACTTC
CDR3: CASSWTGAHEQYF

D: .
length: 15
J: TRBJ2-1
size: .
V: TRBV5-4
DNA: TGTGCCAGCAGCTTGGAGCTGACTAGTTCGGGTGAGCAGTTCTTC
CDR3: CASSLELTSSGEQFF

D: TRBD2
length: 17
J: TRBJ2-3
size: .
V: TRBV20-1
DNA: TGCAGTGCTAGTTTCCCGCTCGGCGGGGGGAACACAGATACGCAGTATTTT
CDR3: CSASFPLGGGNTDTQYF

D: .
length: 15
J: TRBJ2-2
size: .
V: TRBV11-2
DNA: TGTGCCAGCAGCGACCGGGACTCCGACACCGGGGAGCTGTTTTTT
CDR3: CASSDRDSDTGELFF

D: .
length: 14
J: TRBJ1-4
size: .
V: TRBV6-5
DNA: TGTGCCAGCAGTAACAGGGTGGCTAATGAAAAACTGTTTTTT
CDR3: CASSNRVANEKLFF

D: TRBD2
length: 16
J: TRBJ2-1
size: .
V: TRBV11-3
DNA: TGTGCCAGCAGCCCTCGGACTAGCGGAGCATACAATGAGCAGTTCTTC
CDR3: CASSPRTSGAYNEQFF

D: .
length: 16
J: TRBJ1-1
size: .
V: TRBV9
DNA: TGTGCCAGCAGCGTAGGAGCAAGGGGCGGGAGCACTGAAGCTTTCTTT
CDR3: CASSVGARGGSTEAFF

D: .
length: 13
J: TRBJ1-1
size: .
V: TRBV12-3/TRBV12-4
DNA: TGTGCCAGCAGTTCGGTGCAGAACACTGAAGCTTTCTTT
CDR3: CASSSVQNTEAFF

D: TRBD2
length: 14
J: TRBJ2-5
size: .
V: TRBV5-1
DNA: TGCGCCAGTACCAGCGGGGGGGCCCAAGAGACCCAGTACTTC
CDR3: CASTSGGAQETQYF

D: TRBD2
length: 17
J: TRBJ2-3
size: .
V: TRBV3-1/TRBV3-2
DNA: TGTGCCAGCAGCCAAATTCCGGGGGGGGGCCTCACAGATACGCAGTATTTT
CDR3: CASSQIPGGGLTDTQYF

D: .
length: 12
J: TRBJ2-3
size: .
V: TRBV15
DNA: TGTGCCACCAGCAGACAGGTCAATACGCAGTATTTT
CDR3: CATSRQVNTQYF

D: TRBD1
length: 18
J: TRBJ1-5
size: .
V: TRBV11-3
DNA: TGTGCCAGCAGCCACCATTTGAGACAGGGGGAAAGCAATCAGCCCCAGCATTTT
CDR3: CASSHHLRQGESNQPQHF

D: .
length: 16
J: TRBJ2-1
size: .
V: TRBV10-1
DNA: TGCGCCAGCAGTGATACGAGAGTAGCTTACTACAATGAGCAGTTCTTC
CDR3: CASSDTRVAYYNEQFF

D: .
length: 14
J: TRBJ1-2
size: .
V: TRBV5-6
DNA: TGTGCCAGCAGCTTACCGGGTAACAACTATGGCTACACCTTC
CDR3: CASSLPGNNYGYTF

D: TRBD1
length: 17
J: TRBJ1-4
size: .
V: TRBV15
DNA: TGTGCCACCAGCAGAGAATCAGGGGGTGCAACTAATGAAAAACTGTTTTTT
CDR3: CATSRESGGATNEKLFF

D: TRBD1
length: 16
J: TRBJ1-5
size: many
V: TRBV4-1
DNA: TGCGCCAGCAGCCAAGCTGACCGACAGGGTCAGGTCCCCCAGCATTTT
CDR3: CASSQADRQGQVPQHF

D: TRBD2
length: 13
J: TRBJ2-7
size: once
V: TRBV3-1/TRBV3-2
DNA: TGTGCCAGCAGCCCGGGACTAGTCTACGAGCAGTACTTC
CDR3: CASSPGLVYEQYF

D: TRBD1
length: 15
J: TRBJ2-7
size: .
V: TRBV7-2
DNA: TGTGCCAGCAGCCTAACGACAGGGAGCTCCTACGAGCAGTACTTC
CDR3: CASSLTTGSSYEQYF